Each of the 16 T cell receptor beta chains below was sequenced from the same sample in a study of CD8+CD57+ T cells in acquired aplastic anemia (dated by TCRdb to about 2018). Sequencing instrument: Illumina HiSeq 2000. Genomic DNA served as template for TCR beta VDJ combination and CDR3 sequence profiling. TCRdb redid the processing of the public reads, applying fastp at Q25 and MiXCR, and retained in-frame beta chains. Rows are unified per CDR3 protein, each entry keeping the most common DNA and genes. This sample holds roughly 420,000 distinct CDR3 sequences; around 72% were observed only once. More than 3.5% of the sample is taken by the ten largest. The specimen was sorted CD4+, CD8+, or CD8+CD57+ T cells (not recorded which) from PBMCs. These receptors came from a human donor in good health, serving as a control.

This sequence joins TRBV10-3 and TRBJ1-2; 7 positions match TRBD1. Germline lookup yields CDR1 ENHRY and CDR2 SYGVKD. J gave up 8 bases and V 3 bases, and 6 bases lay outside the gene matches. The CDR3 spans 13 residues. CDR3 sequence (DNA): TGTGCCATCAGTGATAGACAGGGCGACGGCTACACCTTC. Amino acid sequence: CAISDRQGDGYTF.

The V call is TRBV7-6, the J call TRBJ2-6; D might be TRBD1 (6 bases). The V gene lost 4 bases and the J gene lost 1 base, with 17 bases spanning the gap. Germline V lookup: CDR1 SGHVS, CDR2 FNYEAQ. The CDR3 runs 18 residues. CDR3 sequence (DNA): TGTGCCAGCAGCTCTTTGGCAGGGGACATTTCTGGGGCCAACGTCCTGACTTTC. Encoded protein: CASSSLAGDISGANVLTF.

V usage is TRBV9 and J usage is TRBJ2-7; 12 nucleotides match TRBD2. V was pared by 3 bases and J by 7 bases, with 8 bases of the junction left unmatched. Germline-derived CDR1 and CDR2 are SGDLS and YYNGEE. This CDR3 comprises 15 residues. The CDR3 reads CASSGPGTSGFEQYF. CDR3 DNA sequence: TGTGCCAGCAGCGGGCCCGGGACTAGCGGGTTTGAGCAGTACTTC.

This clonotype was counted many times. V usage is TRBV19 and J usage is TRBJ2-3, with D maybe TRBD1 (6 bases). Looked up from germline, CDR1 is LNHDA and CDR2 is SQIVND (reference sequence). The V end lost 4 bases, the J end lost 6 bases, and 20 bases lay between the germline ends. The CDR3 length is 16 residues. The CDR3 DNA is TGTGCCAGTAGTACACCCCACAGGGTTCCCATGGATACGCAGTATTTT. Translation gives CASSTPHRVPMDTQYF.

The chain employs TRBV10-2 and TRBJ1-2; no clear D gene. V was cut by 3 bases and J by 4 bases, with 15 bases left in between. The CDR3 spans 15 residues. Germline V gene sequence: CDR1 WSHSY, CDR2 SAAADI. CDR3 sequence: CASSDWGESIYGYTF. The CDR3 DNA follows: TGCGCCAGCAGTGACTGGGGAGAAAGTATCTATGGCTACACCTTC.

This clonotype was counted ten times or more. The V gene is TRBV10-1, the J gene TRBJ1-6; 7 bases are shared with TRBD1. In germline, CDR1 is WNHNN, CDR2 SYGVQD (reference sequence). V lost 8 bases to trimming and J lost 10 bases; unmatched junction nucleotides: 5. This CDR3 comprises 12 residues. The CDR3 coding sequence is TGCGCCAGCGGGGACAGTCGATCACCCCTCCACTTT. Amino acid sequence: CASGDSRSPLHF.

This rearrangement joins TRBV9 to TRBJ1-6, with 7 bases aligning to TRBD1. CDR1 SGDLS and CDR2 YYNGEE come from the germline V gene. After removal of 8 bases from V and 8 bases from J, the junction contained 22 bases not matched to a gene. The CDR3 is 18 residues long. The CDR3 DNA is TGTGCCAGTAGTATCTCAGGGGGGGGGGACAGAAAATATTCACCCCTCCACTTT. Protein: CASSISGGGDRKYSPLHF.

This clonotype was seen a few times. This may be a read error: a much more frequent sequence differs by one nucleotide. The J gene is TRBJ2-1, the V gene TRBV12-3 or TRBV12-4, with 8 bases that match TRBD2. This CDR3 contains 15 residues. The ends lost 6 bases at V and 6 bases at J; junction bases unmatched: 10. CDR3: CASSPSGRRGNEQFF. CDR3 DNA sequence: TGTGCCAGCAGCCCGAGCGGGAGAAGGGGCAATGAGCAGTTCTTC.

The genes are TRBV15 and TRBJ2-7; 7 nucleotides agree with TRBD1. With 6 bases clipped from V and 4 bases from J, the junction kept 12 bases outside the gene matches. The length of the CDR3 is 15 residues. Germline loops: CDR1 LNHNV, CDR2 YYDKDF (reference sequence). CDR3 bases: TGTGCCACCAGTCCGGCTTGTACACAGGGGTACGAGCAGTACTTC. Protein product: CATSPACTQGYEQYF.

The chain recombines TRBV3-1 with TRBJ1-2, with 11 bases matching TRBD1. The CDR3 totals 13 residues. The J segment lost 12 bases and the V segment lost 2 bases, leaving 5 bases of the junction unmatched. Germline CDR1 and CDR2: LGHDT and YNNKEL (reference sequence). The CDR3 here is CASSQPDRGLNTF. Written as DNA, the CDR3 is TGTGCCAGCAGCCAACCGGACAGGGGGCTGAACACCTTC.

V is TRBV20-1 and J is TRBJ2-2; D is uncertain. CDR1 DFQATT and CDR2 SNEGSKA come from the germline V gene (reference sequence). CDR3 length: 13 residues. This CDR3 reads CSVEEKHAGELFF. The CDR3 DNA sequence: TGCAGCGTAGAAGAAAAACACGCCGGGGAGCTGTTTTTT.

This clonotype was counted ten times or more. In DNA form, the CDR3 reads TGTGCCAGTAGTATTTATGACAGAGGGGAACGCTATGGCTACACCTTC. This gives the protein CASSIYDRGERYGYTF. The chain has TRBV19 and TRBJ1-2; D possibly corresponds to TRBD1 (5 bases). CDR1 and CDR2 (germline): LNHDA, SQIVND (reference sequence). V gave up 3 bases and J gave up 4 bases, with 18 bases separating them. The CDR3 runs 16 residues.

This chain links TRBV7-8 with TRBJ1-6; no reliable D call. The CDR3 is 14 residues long. The ends were cut back, 2 bases at V and 7 bases at J, with 9 bases in the middle. Germline CDR1 reads SGHVS; CDR2 reads FQNEAQ. The CDR3 reads CASSLPGSNSPLHF. DNA of the CDR3: TGTGCCAGCAGCTTACCAGGTAGCAATTCACCCCTCCACTTT.

The chain recombines TRBV7-2 with TRBJ1-1; weak D call: TRBD1 (5 bases). This CDR3 is built from 15 residues. Germline CDR1 and CDR2: SGHTA and FQGNSA. Trimming took off 5 bases at V and 9 bases at J, with 22 bases between the two ends. This chain's CDR3 is CASSLRSPTGTKAFF. The CDR3 DNA follows: TGTGCCAGCAGCCTAAGGTCCCCGACCGGGACTAAAGCTTTCTTT.

This chain's CDR3 is CASSRARTQYF. The CDR3, as DNA: TGTGCCAGCAGTAGAGCCAGAACCCAGTACTTC. The chain links TRBV25-1 to TRBJ2-5, with D unclear. V dropped 5 bases and J dropped 8 bases, with 9 bases sitting between them. The CDR3 spans 11 residues. Germline loops: CDR1 MGHDK, CDR2 SYGVNS.

As to this clonotype: Germline is not matched at one junction end, which may reflect a read error. This rearrangement joins TRBV11-2 to TRBJ1-4; the match to TRBD1 covers 12 bases. Germline CDR1 SGHAT, CDR2 FQNNGV. This CDR3 has 14 residues. CDR3 bases: TGTGCCAGCAGCTTAGATCCCTTGGGGACAGGGGGCTCTTTT. Translated, it gives CASSLDPLGTGGSF.